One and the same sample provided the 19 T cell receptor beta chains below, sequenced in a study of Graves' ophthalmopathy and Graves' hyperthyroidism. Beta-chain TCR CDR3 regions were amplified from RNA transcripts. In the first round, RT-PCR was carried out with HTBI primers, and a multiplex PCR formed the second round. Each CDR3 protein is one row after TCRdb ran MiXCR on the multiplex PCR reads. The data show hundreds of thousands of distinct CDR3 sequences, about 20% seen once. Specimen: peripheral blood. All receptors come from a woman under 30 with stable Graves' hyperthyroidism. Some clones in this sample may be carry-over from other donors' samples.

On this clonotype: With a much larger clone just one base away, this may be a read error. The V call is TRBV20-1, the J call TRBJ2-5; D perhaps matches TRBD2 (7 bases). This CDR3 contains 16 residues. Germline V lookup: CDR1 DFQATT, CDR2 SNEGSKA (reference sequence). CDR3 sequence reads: CSARDGGAGTGETEYF. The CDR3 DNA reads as TGCAGTGCTAGAGATGGGGGGGCGGGAACTGGCGAGACCGAGTACTTC.

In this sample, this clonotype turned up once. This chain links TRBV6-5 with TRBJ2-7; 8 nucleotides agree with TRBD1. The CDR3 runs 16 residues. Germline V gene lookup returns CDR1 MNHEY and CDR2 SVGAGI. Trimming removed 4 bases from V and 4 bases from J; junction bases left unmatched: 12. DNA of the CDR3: TGTGCCAGCAGTTCCCTGGCTAGGCAGGGGGCTTACGAGCAGTACTTC. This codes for CASSSLARQGAYEQYF.

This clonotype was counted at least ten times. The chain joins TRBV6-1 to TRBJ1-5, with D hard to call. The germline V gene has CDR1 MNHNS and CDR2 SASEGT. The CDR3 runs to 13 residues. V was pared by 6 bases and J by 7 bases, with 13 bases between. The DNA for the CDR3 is TGTGCCAGCAGAGCTCCAGCGAGCCAGCCCCAGCATTTT. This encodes CASRAPASQPQHF.

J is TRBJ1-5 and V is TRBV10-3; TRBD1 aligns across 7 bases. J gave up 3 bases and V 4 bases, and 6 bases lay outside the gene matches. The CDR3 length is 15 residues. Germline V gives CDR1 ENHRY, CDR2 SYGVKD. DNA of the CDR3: TGTGCCATCAGTGCCACACAGGGGTTCAATCAGCCCCAGCATTTT. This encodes CAISATQGFNQPQHF.

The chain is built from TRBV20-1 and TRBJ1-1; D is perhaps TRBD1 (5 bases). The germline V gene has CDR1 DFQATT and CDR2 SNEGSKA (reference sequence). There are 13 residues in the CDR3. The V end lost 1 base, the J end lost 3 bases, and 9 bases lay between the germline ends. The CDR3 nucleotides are TGCAGTGCTAGAGTAGGGGCGCACACTGAAGCTTTCTTT. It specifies CSARVGAHTEAFF.

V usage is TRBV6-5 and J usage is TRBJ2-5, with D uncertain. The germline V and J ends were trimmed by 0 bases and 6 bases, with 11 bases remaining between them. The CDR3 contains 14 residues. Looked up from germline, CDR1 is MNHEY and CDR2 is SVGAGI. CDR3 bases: TGTGCCAGCAGTTACTCGCTAGAGATGAAGACCCAGTACTTC. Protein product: CASSYSLEMKTQYF.

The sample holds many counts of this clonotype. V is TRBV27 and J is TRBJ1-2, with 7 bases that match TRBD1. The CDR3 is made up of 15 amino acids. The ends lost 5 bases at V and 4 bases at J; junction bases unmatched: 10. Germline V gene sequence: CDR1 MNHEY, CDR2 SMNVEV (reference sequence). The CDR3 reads CASSVRGGASYGYTF. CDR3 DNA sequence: TGTGCCAGCAGTGTCCGAGGGGGCGCGTCCTATGGCTACACCTTC.

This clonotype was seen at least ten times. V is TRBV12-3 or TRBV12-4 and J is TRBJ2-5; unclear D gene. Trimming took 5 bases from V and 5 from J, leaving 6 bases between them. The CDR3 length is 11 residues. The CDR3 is CASSQFETQYF. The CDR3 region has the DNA TGTGCCAGCAGTCAATTCGAGACCCAGTACTTC.

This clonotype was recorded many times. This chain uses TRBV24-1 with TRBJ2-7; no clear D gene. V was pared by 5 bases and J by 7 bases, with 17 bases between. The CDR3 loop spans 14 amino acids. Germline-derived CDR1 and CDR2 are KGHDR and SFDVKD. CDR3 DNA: TGTGCCACCAGTGCCCCAACACGAGTGGATGAGCAGTACTTC. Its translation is CATSAPTRVDEQYF.

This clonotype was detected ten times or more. DNA of the CDR3: TGTGCCAGCAGTCTTCACCGGGACAGGGTGACCGGGGAGCTGTTTTTT. Protein product: CASSLHRDRVTGELFF. The V gene is TRBV2, the J gene TRBJ2-2, with 9 bases fitting TRBD1. CDR1 and CDR2 (germline): SNHLY, FYNNEI. This CDR3 contains 16 residues. Trimming at V came to 5 bases and at J to 5 bases, leaving 9 bases not matched to a gene.

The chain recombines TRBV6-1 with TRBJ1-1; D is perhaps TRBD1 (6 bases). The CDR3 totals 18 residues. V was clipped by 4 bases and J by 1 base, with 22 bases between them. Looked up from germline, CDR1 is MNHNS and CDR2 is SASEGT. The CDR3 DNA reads TGTGCCAGCAGTGGGAGGGGGGTGACATCCGATCCGAACACTGAAGCTTTCTTT. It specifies CASSGRGVTSDPNTEAFF.

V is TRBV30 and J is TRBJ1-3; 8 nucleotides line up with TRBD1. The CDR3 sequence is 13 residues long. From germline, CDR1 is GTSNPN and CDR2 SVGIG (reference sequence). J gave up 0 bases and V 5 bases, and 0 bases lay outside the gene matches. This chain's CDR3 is CAWGTGSGNTIYF. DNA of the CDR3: TGTGCCTGGGGGACAGGCTCTGGAAACACCATATATTTT.

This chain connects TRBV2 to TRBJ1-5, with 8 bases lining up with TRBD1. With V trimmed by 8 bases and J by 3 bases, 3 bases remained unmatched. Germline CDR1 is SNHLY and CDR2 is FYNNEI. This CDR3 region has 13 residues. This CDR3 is CASGRGPNQPQHF. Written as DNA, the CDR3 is TGTGCCAGCGGCAGGGGGCCCAATCAGCCCCAGCATTTT.

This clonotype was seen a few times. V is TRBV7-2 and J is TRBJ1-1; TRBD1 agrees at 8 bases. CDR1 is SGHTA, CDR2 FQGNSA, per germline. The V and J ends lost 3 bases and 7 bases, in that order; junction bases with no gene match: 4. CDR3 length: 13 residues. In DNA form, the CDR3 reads TGTGCCAGCAGCTTTGACAGGGGCCGTGAAGCTTTCTTT. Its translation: CASSFDRGREAFF.

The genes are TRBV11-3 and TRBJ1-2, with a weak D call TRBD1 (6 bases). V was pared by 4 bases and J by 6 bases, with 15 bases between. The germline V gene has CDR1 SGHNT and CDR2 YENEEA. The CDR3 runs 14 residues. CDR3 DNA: TGTGCCAGCAGCTCACAAACAGGGTTAGATGGCTACACCTTC. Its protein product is CASSSQTGLDGYTF.

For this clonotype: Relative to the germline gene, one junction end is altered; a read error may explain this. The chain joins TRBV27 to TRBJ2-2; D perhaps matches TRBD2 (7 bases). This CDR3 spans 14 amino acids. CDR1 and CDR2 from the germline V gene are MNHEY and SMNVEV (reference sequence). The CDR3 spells CASSLAGATGELCF. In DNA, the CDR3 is TGTGCCAGCAGTTTAGCGGGGGCGACCGGGGAGCTGTGTTTT.

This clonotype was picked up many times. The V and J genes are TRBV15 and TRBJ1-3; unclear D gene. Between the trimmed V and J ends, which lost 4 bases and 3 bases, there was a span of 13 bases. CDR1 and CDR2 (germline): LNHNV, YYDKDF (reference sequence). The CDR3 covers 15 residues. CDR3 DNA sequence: TGTGCCACCAGCAAGGCGGGTAGTGTTGGAAACACCATATATTTT. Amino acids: CATSKAGSVGNTIYF.

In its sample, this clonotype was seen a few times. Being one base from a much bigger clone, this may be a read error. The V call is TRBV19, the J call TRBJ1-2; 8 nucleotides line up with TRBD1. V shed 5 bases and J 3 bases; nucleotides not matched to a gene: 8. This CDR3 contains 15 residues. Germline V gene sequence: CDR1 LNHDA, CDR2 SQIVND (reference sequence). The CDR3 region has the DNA TGTGCCAGTAGTCTAACAGGGGGAAATTACTATGGCTACACCTTC. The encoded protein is CASSLTGGNYYGYTF.

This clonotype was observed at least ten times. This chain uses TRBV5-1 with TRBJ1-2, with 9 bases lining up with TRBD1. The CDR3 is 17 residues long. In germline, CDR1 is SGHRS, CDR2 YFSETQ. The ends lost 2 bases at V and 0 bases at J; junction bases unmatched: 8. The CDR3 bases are TGCGCCAGCAGCTTACCACCCGGGACAGGGCCTAACTATGGCTACACCTTC. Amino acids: CASSLPPGTGPNYGYTF.